One and the same sample provided the 30 T cell receptor beta chains below, sequenced in a study of T-cell memory formation after mild COVID-19. TCRdb re-called the 5' RACE reads through MiXCR, storing one row per CDR3 protein. The top ten hold 2% to 2.5% of the sample, which has around 200,000 distinct CDR3 sequences, around 15% seen once. The specimen was PBMCs or a T cell subset sorted from them (not recorded which). These receptors were obtained from an adult woman who had mild COVID-19 (a few samples of this study predate the infection). Cell type and time point are not known.

The chain has TRBV5-4 and TRBJ2-3; 8 bases line up with TRBD2. This CDR3 is 15 amino acids long. V gave up 4 bases and J gave up 2 bases; unmatched junction bases: 6. Germline V gene lookup returns CDR1 SGHNT and CDR2 YYREEE (reference sequence). CDR3 loop: CASSRSAGATDTQYF. CDR3 DNA: TGTGCCAGCAGCCGGTCAGCGGGGGCCACAGATACGCAGTATTTT.

A few counts support this clonotype. This sequence joins TRBV6-1 and TRBJ1-1, with unresolved D. CDR1 is MNHNS, CDR2 SASEGT, per germline. Trimming removed 6 bases from V and 4 bases from J, with 18 bases in between. This CDR3 contains 15 residues. For the CDR3, the DNA is TGTGCCAGCAGCCCATCCTCCGGGAGGGTCACTGAAGCTTTCTTT. Protein product: CASSPSSGRVTEAFF.

This clonotype was picked up a small number of times. The CDR3 DNA reads as TGTGCCAGCAGCCCAAGCAGGGGGCGAGGGAACACTGAAGCTTTCTTT. This codes for CASSPSRGRGNTEAFF. The chain employs TRBV7-8 and TRBJ1-1, with 8 positions matching TRBD1. Germline V lookup: CDR1 SGHVS, CDR2 FQNEAQ. This CDR3 is built from 16 residues. Losses at the gene ends were 5 bases for V and 1 base for J; bases not matched to a gene: 9.

This clonotype was picked up a small number of times. The gene calls are TRBV10-3 and TRBJ2-7; no firm D call. CDR3 length: 14 amino acids. Germline CDR1 and CDR2: ENHRY and SYGVKD. Trimming removed 2 bases from V and 0 bases from J, with 8 bases in between. This CDR3 reads CAISEGRSSYEQYF. The CDR3 nucleotides are TGTGCCATCAGTGAGGGCAGGTCCTCCTACGAGCAGTACTTC.

This clonotype has only a few counts. The genes are TRBV6-2 or TRBV6-3 and TRBJ1-2, with D uncertain. The germline CDR1 and CDR2 sequences are MNHEY and SVGEGT. The CDR3 contains 14 residues. V was clipped by 6 bases and J by 2 bases, with 13 bases between them. CDR3 residues: CASSPGGPNYGYTF. The CDR3 DNA is TGTGCCAGCAGCCCCGGAGGACCCAACTATGGCTACACCTTC.

The genes are TRBV5-1 and TRBJ1-4, with D uncertain. Trimming removed 4 bases from V and 7 bases from J, with 14 bases in between. From germline, CDR1 is SGHRS and CDR2 YFSETQ. There are 14 residues in the CDR3. CDR3 sequence reads: CASSITPVGEKLFF. Written as DNA, the CDR3 is TGCGCCAGCAGCATTACTCCGGTGGGTGAAAAACTGTTTTTT.

This clonotype appeared a few times. The chain joins TRBV25-1 to TRBJ2-2, with D perhaps matching TRBD1 (5 bases). This CDR3 comprises 14 residues. Germline V lookup: CDR1 MGHDK, CDR2 SYGVNS. Trimming took 7 bases from V and 2 from J, leaving 11 bases between them. In DNA form, the CDR3 reads TGTGCCAGCAATAGCAGGGCAAACACCGGGGAGCTGTTTTTT. It codes for CASNSRANTGELFF.

This clonotype showed up many times. This rearrangement joins TRBV15 to TRBJ2-7; D is unclear. Per the germline V gene, CDR1 is LNHNV and CDR2 is YYDKDF (reference sequence). V dropped 3 bases and J dropped 7 bases, with 10 bases sitting between them. The CDR3 has 12 residues. The CDR3 nucleotides are TGTGCCACCAGCAGTGACCGGAAGGAGCAGTACTTC. It is translated as CATSSDRKEQYF.

This clonotype showed up many times. The chain couples TRBV3-1 to TRBJ1-1; a weak D match, TRBD1 (5 bases). CDR1 and CDR2 (germline): LGHDT, YNNKEL (reference sequence). This CDR3 is 14 amino acids long. With 1 base removed from V and 0 bases from J, the gap between germline ends came to 6 bases. The CDR3 coding sequence is TGTGCCAGCAGCCAAGCAGGGATGAACACTGAAGCTTTCTTT. Its translation: CASSQAGMNTEAFF.

This clonotype was seen more than once but under ten times. The chain recombines TRBV7-9 with TRBJ2-7; 7 bases are a match to TRBD2. This CDR3 region has 13 residues. The trim removed 3 bases at V and 7 bases at J, leaving 6 bases unmatched. Germline loops: CDR1 SEHNR, CDR2 FQNEAQ (reference sequence). The CDR3 bases are TGTGCCAGCAGCTTCGCGGGAGCTAAAGAGCAGTACTTC. This sequence encodes CASSFAGAKEQYF. The full variable domain, rest sourced from reference TRBV7-9 and TRBJ2-7, is DTGVSQNPRHKITKRGQNVTFRCDPISEHNRLYWYRQTLGQGPEFLTYFQNEAQLEKSRLLSDRFSAERPKGSFSTLEIQRTEQGDSAMYLCASSFAGAKEQYFGPGTRLTVT.

This sequence joins TRBV7-3 and TRBJ2-1, with 8 bases lining up with TRBD1. The J segment lost 6 bases and the V segment lost 5 bases, leaving 9 bases of the junction unmatched. Germline V gene lookup returns CDR1 SGHTA and CDR2 FQGTGA. This CDR3 is 15 amino acids long. The CDR3 DNA follows: TGTGCCAGCAGCCGCACAGGGGGACCCGGCAATGAGCAGTTCTTC. It encodes CASSRTGGPGNEQFF. Based on the CDR3 plus reference TRBV7-3 and TRBJ2-1, the full variable domain is GAGVSQTPSNKVTEKGKYVELRCDPISGHTALYWYRQSLGQGPEFLIYFQGTGAADDSGLPNDRFFAVRPEGSVSTLKIQRTERGDSAVYLCASSRTGGPGNEQFFGPGTRLTVL.

A few counts support this clonotype. The chain joins TRBV4-3 to TRBJ1-2; D unclear. CDR3 size: 15 residues. Germline V lookup: CDR1 LGHNA, CDR2 YSLEER. Trimming left V 3 bases short and J 4 bases short, with 15 bases between. The CDR3 DNA reads as TGCGCCAGCAGCCAGGCGGATGGCGCAGTCTATGGCTACACCTTC. It specifies CASSQADGAVYGYTF.

V is TRBV5-1 and J is TRBJ1-2, with 7 bases that match TRBD1. The germline gives CDR1 SGHRS, CDR2 YFSETQ. With 4 bases clipped from V and 2 bases from J, the junction kept 5 bases outside the gene matches. The CDR3 totals 14 residues. DNA for the CDR3: TGCGCCAGCAGCCTGGACAGGATGAACTATGGCTACACCTTC. Translating it yields CASSLDRMNYGYTF.

This clonotype was picked up many times. The genes are TRBV3-1 and TRBJ2-7; TRBD2 might be the D (5 bases). The CDR3 runs to 12 residues. V lost 4 bases, J lost 4 bases, and 8 bases lay in between. Per germline, CDR1 LGHDT and CDR2 YNNKEL (reference sequence). CDR3 loop: CASSLTGYEQYF. The CDR3 coding sequence is TGTGCCAGCAGCCTTACGGGGTACGAGCAGTACTTC.

J is TRBJ2-7 and V is TRBV7-9, with a weak D call TRBD2 (5 bases). Germline lookup yields CDR1 SEHNR and CDR2 FQNEAQ (reference sequence). V gave up 3 bases and J gave up 6 bases, with 12 bases separating them. This CDR3 contains 13 residues. The CDR3 DNA is TGTGCCAGCAGCTTTATCGACCGGGGCGAGCAGTACTTC. This encodes CASSFIDRGEQYF.

This clonotype has a handful of counts. The chain has TRBV20-1 and TRBJ2-5; 7 nucleotides match TRBD2. The CDR3 has 17 residues. Germline CDR1 reads DFQATT; CDR2 reads SNEGSKA (reference sequence). J lost 4 bases, V lost 2 bases, and 16 bases had no gene match. The CDR3 sequence is CSARPLGRLAAPETQYF. For the CDR3, the DNA is TGCAGTGCTAGACCTCTAGGGCGGCTAGCGGCCCCAGAGACCCAGTACTTC.

This clonotype was detected a few times. The gene calls are TRBV7-9 and TRBJ2-2, with D possibly matching TRBD1 (5 bases). The CDR3 has 14 amino acids. Per the germline V gene, CDR1 is SEHNR and CDR2 is FQNEAQ (reference sequence). The V end was cut by 3 bases, the J end by 5 bases, with 10 bases between. CDR3 region: CASSFQGTTGELFF. DNA of the CDR3: TGTGCCAGCAGCTTTCAGGGAACAACCGGGGAGCTGTTTTTT.

The chain is built from TRBV7-9 and TRBJ1-1; D might be TRBD1 (5 bases). The CDR3 covers 16 residues. CDR1 is SEHNR, CDR2 FQNEAQ, per germline (reference sequence). The germline V and J ends were trimmed by 6 bases and 0 bases, with 17 bases remaining between them. The CDR3 spells CASRPPGLRMNTEAFF. Written as DNA, the CDR3 is TGTGCCAGCAGACCGCCGGGACTTCGGATGAACACTGAAGCTTTCTTT.

The CDR3 reads CASSQGVYQETQYF. The DNA for the CDR3 is TGCGCCAGCAGCCAAGGGGTGTACCAAGAGACCCAGTACTTC. J is TRBJ2-5 and V is TRBV4-3; no clear D gene. Germline lookup yields CDR1 LGHNA and CDR2 YSLEER. This CDR3 spans 14 amino acids. Trimming left V 1 base short and J 0 bases short, with 6 bases between.

The chain employs TRBV20-1 and TRBJ2-7, with unresolved D. The CDR3 length is 12 residues. Trimming pared 1 base from V and 2 bases from J, leaving 6 bases between. Germline V gene lookup returns CDR1 DFQATT and CDR2 SNEGSKA (reference sequence). CDR3 protein: CSARVLAYEQYF. The CDR3 bases are TGCAGTGCTAGAGTACTCGCCTACGAGCAGTACTTC.

This clonotype was counted a few times. The rearrangement uses TRBV14 and TRBJ1-4; D unresolved. The V gene's germline CDR1 is SGHDN and CDR2 FVKESK. The CDR3 consists of 13 residues. Trimming removed 5 bases at V and 4 bases at J, with 8 bases between. In DNA form, the CDR3 reads TGTGCCAGCAGCTCGCGGCTTAATGAAAAACTGTTTTTT. This encodes CASSSRLNEKLFF.

This clonotype has just a few counts. The gene calls are TRBV7-8 and TRBJ2-2; the D gene is possibly TRBD2 (5 bases). The CDR3 runs to 19 residues. Trimming took off 2 bases at V and 7 bases at J, with 26 bases between the two ends. CDR1 is SGHVS, CDR2 FQNEAQ, per germline. Written as DNA, the CDR3 is TGTGCCAGCAGCTTAAGTGTTGGGAGCGGAGGAAGGAAGGGCGGGGAGCTGTTTTTT. Translation gives CASSLSVGSGGRKGGELFF.

In DNA, the CDR3 is TGTGCCAGCAGTTTAATCCCGAACACTGAAGCTTTCTTT. Its protein is CASSLIPNTEAFF. The gene calls are TRBV28 and TRBJ1-1; D is unclear. Germline-derived CDR1 and CDR2 are MDHEN and SYDVKM. The CDR3 length is 13 residues. Trimming took off 2 bases at V and 1 base at J, with 5 bases between the two ends.

CDR3: CASSRATNEKLFF. The DNA of the CDR3 is TGTGCCAGCTCAAGGGCAACTAATGAAAAACTGTTTTTT. The rearrangement joins TRBV18 to TRBJ1-4, with unresolved D. Trimming removed 5 bases from V and 0 bases from J, with 4 bases in between. Germline assignment: CDR1 KGHSH and CDR2 LQKENI. This CDR3 spans 13 amino acids.

This chain joins TRBV4-2 and TRBJ2-5, with 8 bases lining up with TRBD2. CDR3 length: 15 amino acids. The V and J ends lost 1 base and 4 bases, in that order; junction bases with no gene match: 5. CDR1 and CDR2 from the germline V gene are LGHNA and YNFKEQ. The DNA for the CDR3 is TGTGCCAGCAGCCAAGGCGGACTAGCAGGAGAGACCCAGTACTTC. Protein product: CASSQGGLAGETQYF.

This clonotype showed up just a few times. This chain connects TRBV3-1 to TRBJ2-3; 8 positions agree with TRBD1. V was pared by 1 base and J by 3 bases, with 3 bases of the junction left unmatched. The CDR3 has 15 amino acids. Germline lookup yields CDR1 LGHDT and CDR2 YNNKEL (reference sequence). DNA for the CDR3: TGTGCCAGCAGCCAAGCCGGGACAGGTACAGATACGCAGTATTTT. Its protein is CASSQAGTGTDTQYF.

The chain uses TRBV29-1 and TRBJ1-1; D is undetermined. V lost 3 bases, J lost 1 base, and 6 bases lay in between. This CDR3 has 12 amino acids. Germline CDR1 SQVTM, CDR2 ANQGSEA. The CDR3 loop is CSVERGNTEAFF. The CDR3 coding sequence is TGCAGCGTTGAGCGTGGGAACACTGAAGCTTTCTTT.

This clonotype has a handful of counts. The genes are TRBV7-8 and TRBJ1-5; D is perhaps TRBD1 (5 bases). Trimming left V 5 bases short and J 4 bases short, with 15 bases between. Germline values: CDR1 SGHVS, CDR2 FQNEAQ. This CDR3 is 15 amino acids long. The CDR3 DNA sequence: TGTGCCAGCAGCCCAAATAGGGGTCCAAATCAGCCCCAGCATTTT. Residues: CASSPNRGPNQPQHF.

The chain recombines TRBV7-9 with TRBJ2-3; 10 bases line up with TRBD2. Trimming removed 5 bases from V and 2 bases from J; junction bases left unmatched: 4. The germline V gene encodes CDR1 SEHNR and CDR2 FQNEAQ (reference sequence). This CDR3 has 15 amino acids. CDR3 protein: CASSQGLANTDTQYF. CDR3 coding DNA: TGTGCCAGCAGCCAGGGACTAGCGAACACAGATACGCAGTATTTT. Based on the CDR3 plus reference TRBV7-9 and TRBJ2-3, the full variable domain is DTGVSQNPRHKITKRGQNVTFRCDPISEHNRLYWYRQTLGQGPEFLTYFQNEAQLEKSRLLSDRFSAERPKGSFSTLEIQRTEQGDSAMYLCASSQGLANTDTQYFGPGTRLTVL.

The sample holds a few counts of this clonotype. Germline and junction disagree at one end, which may indicate a read error. The chain couples TRBV18 to TRBJ2-3; 7 bases align to TRBD1. This CDR3 contains 15 residues. Germline CDR1 reads KGHSH; CDR2 reads LQKENI. The CDR3 region is CASSLDRVSTNTQYF. The CDR3 region has the DNA TGTGCCAGCTCACTAGACAGGGTGAGCACAAATACGCAGTATTTT.